This T cell receptor (beta chain) originates from a study of identical twins. This clonotype was picked up many times. Its matching antigen is unknown. V lost 3 bases and J lost 2, with 14 bases in between. This CDR3 contains 16 residues. In germline, CDR1 is ENHRY, CDR2 SYGVKD. General study points: Within cord blood, abundant beta clonotypes carried fewer insertions, but memory repertoires showed no such trend.

TCRdb re-derived calls from the 5' RACE reads in MiXCR, one entry per CDR3 protein. The data hold roughly 690,000 distinct CDR3 sequences, with 21% observed a single time. These sequences were also reported in another study, on T cells expressing NK-cell markers. Turning to that study: Sequencing of TCR beta repertoires drew on sorted CD3+CD56+NKG2C+, CD3+CD56+NKG2C- and CD3+CD56-NKG2C+ T cells.

The receptor was derived from a young woman in good health. The V gene is TRBV10-3, the J gene TRBJ1-3; D is undetermined. Material for sequencing was PBMCs. The CDR3 region has the DNA TGTGCCATCAGTGACCTAGGGCCATCTCCTGGAAACACCATATATTTT. Translated, it gives CAISDLGPSPGNTIYF.